This TCR beta chain was documented in a study of long-term antiretroviral therapy in people with HIV. Until DNA extraction, the samples held between about 1-10 million cryopreserved PBMC. Assay version v3.0 of immunoSEQ was used, and it was run at survey level. The repertoire was sequenced with immunoSEQ multiplex PCR; TCRdb's copy has only in-frame clones and lacks some. The sample shows under 35,000 clones, roughly 85% of them seen only once. Trimming took 5 bases from V and 5 from J, leaving 13 bases between them. CDR1 and CDR2 (germline): MNHEY, SVGAGI. CDR3 length: 14 residues. Remarks on this clone: The antigen remains undetermined.

Study-level points and caveats: Patients on ART gained diversity, which nonetheless stayed below transplant donor controls. Collection of the blood took place between the mid-2000s and the late 2010s. The ART regimens in use then may have been less effective than current ones.

The specimen comprised unsorted PBMCs, sampled 1.1 years after starting antiretroviral therapy. V gene TRBV6-5 combines with J gene TRBJ2-1, with D possibly TRBD1 on 5 matching bases. This receptor was obtained from a young man with HIV. DNA for the CDR3: TGTGCCAGCAGTCGGCAGGGCCAAAACAATGAGCAGTTCTTC. The encoded protein is CASSRQGQNNEQFF.